This T cell receptor beta chain was retrieved from a study of patients and donors after allogeneic stem cell transplantation. Note on this clonotype: The junction departs from germline at one end; a sequencing error may be responsible.

In germline, CDR1 is MGHRA, CDR2 YSYEKL. The CDR3 loop spans 15 amino acids. TCRdb re-derived calls from the RT-PCR reads in MiXCR, one entry per CDR3 protein. The sample lists about 960,000 distinct CDR3 sequences; roughly 18% were seen once. This rearrangement joins TRBV4-1 to TRBJ1-4; no clear D. Sequenced sample: blood, either unsorted or a sorted T cell fraction (not recorded which). The sequence was obtained from a human donor who was either an allogeneic HSCT recipient or a stem cell or donor lymphocyte infusion donor (not recorded which). It is not recorded whose cells these are; they may come from a transplant donor. The CDR3 DNA is TGCGCCAGCAGCCAAGGGGTTGCAACTAATGGAAAACTGTTTTTT. Its protein product is CASSQGVATNGKLFF.